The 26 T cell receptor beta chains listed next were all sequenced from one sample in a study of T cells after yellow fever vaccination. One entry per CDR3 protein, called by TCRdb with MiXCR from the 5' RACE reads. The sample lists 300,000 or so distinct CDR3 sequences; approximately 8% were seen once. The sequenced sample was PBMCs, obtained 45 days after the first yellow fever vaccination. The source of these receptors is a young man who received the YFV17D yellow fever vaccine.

The CDR3 DNA reads TGTGCCAGCAGCCCCGGTCAGGGGCAGCGCGCTGAAGCTTTCTTT. Protein: CASSPGQGQRAEAFF. The chain joins TRBV4-2 to TRBJ1-1; TRBD1 is a possible D gene (6 bases). Germline V gene lookup returns CDR1 LGHNA and CDR2 YNFKEQ. With 4 bases removed from V and 6 bases from J, the gap between germline ends came to 18 bases. The length of the CDR3 is 15 residues.

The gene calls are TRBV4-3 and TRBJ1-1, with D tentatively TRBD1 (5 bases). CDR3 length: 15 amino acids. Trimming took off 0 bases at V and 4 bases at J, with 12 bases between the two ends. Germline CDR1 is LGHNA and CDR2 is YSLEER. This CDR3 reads CASSQDRQHGTEAFF. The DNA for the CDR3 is TGCGCCAGCAGCCAAGATCGACAGCACGGCACTGAAGCTTTCTTT.

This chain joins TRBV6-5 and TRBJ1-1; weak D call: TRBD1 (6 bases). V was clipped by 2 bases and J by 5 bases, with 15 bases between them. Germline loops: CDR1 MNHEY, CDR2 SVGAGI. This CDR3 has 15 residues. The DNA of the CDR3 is TGTGCCAGCAGTTACGCGTCCGCAGGGGAGACTGAAGCTTTCTTT. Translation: CASSYASAGETEAFF.

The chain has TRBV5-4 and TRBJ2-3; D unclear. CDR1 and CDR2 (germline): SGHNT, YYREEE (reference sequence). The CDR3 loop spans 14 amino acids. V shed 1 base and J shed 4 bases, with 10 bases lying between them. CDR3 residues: CASSLFSEADTQYF. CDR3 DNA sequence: TGTGCCAGCAGCTTGTTCTCAGAGGCAGATACGCAGTATTTT.

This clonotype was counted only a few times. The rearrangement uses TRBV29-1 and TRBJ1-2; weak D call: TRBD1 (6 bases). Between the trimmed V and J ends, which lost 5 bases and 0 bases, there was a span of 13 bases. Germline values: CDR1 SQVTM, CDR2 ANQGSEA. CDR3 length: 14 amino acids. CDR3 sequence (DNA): TGCAGCGTTACGGACGGGGGGCCTAACTATGGCTACACCTTC. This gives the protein CSVTDGGPNYGYTF.

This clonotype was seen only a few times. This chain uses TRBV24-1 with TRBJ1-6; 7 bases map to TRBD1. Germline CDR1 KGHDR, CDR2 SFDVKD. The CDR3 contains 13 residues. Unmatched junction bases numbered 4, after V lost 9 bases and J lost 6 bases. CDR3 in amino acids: CATCRDSNSPLHF. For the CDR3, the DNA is TGTGCCACCTGCCGGGACAGTAATTCACCCCTCCACTTT.

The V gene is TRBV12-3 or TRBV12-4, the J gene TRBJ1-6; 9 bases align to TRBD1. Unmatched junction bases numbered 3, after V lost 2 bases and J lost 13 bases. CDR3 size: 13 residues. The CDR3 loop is CASSLYGTGPLHF. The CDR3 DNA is TGTGCCAGCAGTTTATACGGGACAGGGCCCCTCCACTTT.

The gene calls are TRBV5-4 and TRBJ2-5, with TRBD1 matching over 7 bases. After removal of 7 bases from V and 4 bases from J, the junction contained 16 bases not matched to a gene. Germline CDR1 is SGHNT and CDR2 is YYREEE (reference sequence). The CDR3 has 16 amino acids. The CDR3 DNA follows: TGTGCCAGCGGCCTTAGGAAGGGGGCTGGGCGAGAGACCCAGTACTTC. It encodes CASGLRKGAGRETQYF.

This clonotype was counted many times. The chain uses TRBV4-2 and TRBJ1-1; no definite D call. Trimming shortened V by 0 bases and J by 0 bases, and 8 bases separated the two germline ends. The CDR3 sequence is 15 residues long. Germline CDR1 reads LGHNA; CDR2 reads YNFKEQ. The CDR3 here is CASSQELRMNTEAFF. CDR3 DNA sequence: TGTGCCAGCAGCCAAGAACTCAGGATGAACACTGAAGCTTTCTTT.

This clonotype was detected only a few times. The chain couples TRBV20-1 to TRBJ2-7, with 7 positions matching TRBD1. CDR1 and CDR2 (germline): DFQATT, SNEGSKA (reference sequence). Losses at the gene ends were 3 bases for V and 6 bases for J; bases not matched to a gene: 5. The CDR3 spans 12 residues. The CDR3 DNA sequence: TGCAGTGCTAGCCCAGGGGGTCGCGAGCAGTACTTC. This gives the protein CSASPGGREQYF.

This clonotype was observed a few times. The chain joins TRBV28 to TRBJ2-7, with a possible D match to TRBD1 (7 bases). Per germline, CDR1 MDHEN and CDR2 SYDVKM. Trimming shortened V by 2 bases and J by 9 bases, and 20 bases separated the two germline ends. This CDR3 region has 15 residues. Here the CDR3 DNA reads TGTGCCAGCAGTTTAGCTCGTCAGGGGGGACCCGGGCAGTACGTC. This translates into CASSLARQGGPGQYV.

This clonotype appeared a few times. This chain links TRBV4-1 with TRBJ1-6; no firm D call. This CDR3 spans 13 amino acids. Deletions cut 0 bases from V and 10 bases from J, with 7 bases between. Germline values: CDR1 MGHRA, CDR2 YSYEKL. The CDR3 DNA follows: TGCGCCAGCAGCCAAGAGGTGGAGTCACCCCTCCACTTT. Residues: CASSQEVESPLHF.

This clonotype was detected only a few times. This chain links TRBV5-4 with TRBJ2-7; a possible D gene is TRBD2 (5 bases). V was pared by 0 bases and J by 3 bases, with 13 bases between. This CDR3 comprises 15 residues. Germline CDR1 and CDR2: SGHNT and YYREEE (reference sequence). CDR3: CASSLGLAEHYEQYF. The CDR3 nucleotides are TGTGCCAGCAGCTTGGGTCTAGCAGAACACTACGAGCAGTACTTC. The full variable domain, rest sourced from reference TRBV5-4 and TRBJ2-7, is ETGVTQSPTHLIKTRGQQVTLRCSSQSGHNTVSWYQQALGQGPQFIFQYYREEENGRGNFPPRFSGLQFPNYSSELNVNALELDDSALYLCASSLGLAEHYEQYFGPGTRLTVT.

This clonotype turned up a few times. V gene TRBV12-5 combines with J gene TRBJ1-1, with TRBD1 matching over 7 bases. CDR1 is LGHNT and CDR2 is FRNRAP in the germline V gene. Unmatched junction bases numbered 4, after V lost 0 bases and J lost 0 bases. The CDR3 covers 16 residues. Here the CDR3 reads CASGLVLQGVNTEAFF. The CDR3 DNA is TGTGCTAGTGGTTTGGTACTTCAGGGGGTGAACACTGAAGCTTTCTTT.

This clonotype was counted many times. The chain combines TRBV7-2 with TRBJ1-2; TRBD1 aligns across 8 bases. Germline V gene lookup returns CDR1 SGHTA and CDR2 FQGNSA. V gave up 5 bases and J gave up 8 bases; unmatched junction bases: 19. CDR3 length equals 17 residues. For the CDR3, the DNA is TGTGCCAGCAGCCCCAGTGGGGGCTCAGGGGGCGGGGGAGGCTACACCTTC. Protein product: CASSPSGGSGGGGGYTF.

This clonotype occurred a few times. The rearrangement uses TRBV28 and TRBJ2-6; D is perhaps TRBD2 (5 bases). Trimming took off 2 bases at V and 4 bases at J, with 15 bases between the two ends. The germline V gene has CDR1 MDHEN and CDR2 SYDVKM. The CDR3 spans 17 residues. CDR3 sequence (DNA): TGTGCCAGCAGTTTAACCCGCACTAGTACCGGGGCCAACGTCCTGACTTTC. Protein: CASSLTRTSTGANVLTF.

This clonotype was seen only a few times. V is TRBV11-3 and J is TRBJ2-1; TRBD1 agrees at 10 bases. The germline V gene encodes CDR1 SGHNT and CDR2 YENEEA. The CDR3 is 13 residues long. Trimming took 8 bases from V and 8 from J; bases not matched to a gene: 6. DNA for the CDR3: TGTGCCAGCCGGGACAGGGGTTATTATGAGCAGTTCTTC. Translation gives CASRDRGYYEQFF.

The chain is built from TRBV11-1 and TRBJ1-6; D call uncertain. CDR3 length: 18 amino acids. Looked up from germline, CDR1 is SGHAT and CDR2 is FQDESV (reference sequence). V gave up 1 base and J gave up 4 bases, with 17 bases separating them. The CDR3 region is CASSLETPTNTYNSPLHF. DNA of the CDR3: TGTGCCAGCAGCTTAGAAACCCCTACTAATACATATAATTCACCCCTCCACTTT.

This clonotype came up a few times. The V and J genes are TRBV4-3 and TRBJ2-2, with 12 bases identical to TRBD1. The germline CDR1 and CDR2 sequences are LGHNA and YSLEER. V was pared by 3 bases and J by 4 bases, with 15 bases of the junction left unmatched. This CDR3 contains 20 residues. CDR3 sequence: CASSQLGQGARYVSTGELFF. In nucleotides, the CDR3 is TGCGCCAGCAGCCAGTTGGGACAGGGGGCGCGGTATGTGAGCACCGGGGAGCTGTTTTTT.

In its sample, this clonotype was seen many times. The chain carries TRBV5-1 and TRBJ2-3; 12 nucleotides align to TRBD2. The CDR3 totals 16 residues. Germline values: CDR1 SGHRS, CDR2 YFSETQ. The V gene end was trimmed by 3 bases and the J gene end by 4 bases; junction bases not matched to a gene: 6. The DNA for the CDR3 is TGCGCCAGCAGCTGGACTAGCGGGGTAGTATCAGATACGCAGTATTTT. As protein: CASSWTSGVVSDTQYF.

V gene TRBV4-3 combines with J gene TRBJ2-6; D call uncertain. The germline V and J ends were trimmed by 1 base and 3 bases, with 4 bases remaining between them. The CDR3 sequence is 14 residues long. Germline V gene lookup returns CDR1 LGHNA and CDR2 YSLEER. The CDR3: CASSQGNGANVLTF. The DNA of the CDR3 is TGCGCCAGCAGCCAAGGAAATGGGGCCAACGTCCTGACTTTC.

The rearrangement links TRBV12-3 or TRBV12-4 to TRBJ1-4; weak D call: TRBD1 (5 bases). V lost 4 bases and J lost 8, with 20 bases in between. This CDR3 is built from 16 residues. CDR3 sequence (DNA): TGTGCCAGCAGTTGGGGGTCGGGGGGTATAGGGGAAAAACTGTTTTTT. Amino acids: CASSWGSGGIGEKLFF.

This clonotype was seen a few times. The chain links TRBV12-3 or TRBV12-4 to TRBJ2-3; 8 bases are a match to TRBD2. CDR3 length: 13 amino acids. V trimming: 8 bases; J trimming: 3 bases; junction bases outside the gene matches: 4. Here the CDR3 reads CASAAGGTDTQYF. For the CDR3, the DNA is TGTGCCAGCGCGGCGGGGGGAACAGATACGCAGTATTTT.

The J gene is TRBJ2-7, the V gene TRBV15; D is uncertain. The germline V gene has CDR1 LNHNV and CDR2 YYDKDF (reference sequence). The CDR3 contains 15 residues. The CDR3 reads CATSRDLESSYELYV. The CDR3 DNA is TGTGCCACCAGCAGAGATCTGGAGAGCTCCTACGAGCTGTACGTC.

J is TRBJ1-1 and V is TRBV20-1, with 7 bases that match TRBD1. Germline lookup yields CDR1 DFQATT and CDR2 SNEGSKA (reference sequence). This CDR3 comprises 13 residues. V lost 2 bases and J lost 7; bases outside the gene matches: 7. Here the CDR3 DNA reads TGCAGTGCTAGACCAGGGGGGGACATTGAAGCTTTCTTT. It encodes CSARPGGDIEAFF.

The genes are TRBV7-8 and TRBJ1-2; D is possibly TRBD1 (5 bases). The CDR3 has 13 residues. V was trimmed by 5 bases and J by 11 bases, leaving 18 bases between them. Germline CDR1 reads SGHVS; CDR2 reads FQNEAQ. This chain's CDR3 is CASSAERTTGYTF. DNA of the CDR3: TGTGCCAGCAGCGCCGAGAGGACAACGGGATACACCTTC. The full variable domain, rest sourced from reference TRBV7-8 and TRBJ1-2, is GAGVSQSPRYKVAKRGQDVALRCDPISGHVSLFWYQQALGQGPEFLTYFQNEAQLDKSGLPSDRFFAERPEGSVSTLKIQRTQQEDSAVYLCASSAERTTGYTFGSGTRLTVV.